The 18 T cell receptor beta chains below all came from one sample that was sequenced in a study of T-cell memory formation after mild COVID-19. TCRdb redid the calling of the 5' RACE reads with MiXCR, one entry per CDR3 protein. The repertoire has roughly 310,000 distinct CDR3 sequences, about 16% of them found once; the top ten carry around 22%. The sample comprised PBMCs or a T cell subset sorted from them (not recorded which). The receptors originated from a man aged 18 to 30 who had mild COVID-19 (a few samples of this study predate the infection). Cell type and time point are not known.

This clonotype has a handful of counts. The chain recombines TRBV11-2 with TRBJ1-2, with D unclear. CDR1 and CDR2 from the germline V gene are SGHAT and FQNNGV. The V gene lost 2 bases and the J gene lost 3 bases, with 10 bases spanning the gap. There are 14 residues in the CDR3. The CDR3 loop reads CASSLSSQDYGYTF. The DNA for the CDR3 is TGTGCCAGCAGCTTAAGTAGTCAGGACTATGGCTACACCTTC.

The sample holds a few counts of this clonotype. The chain carries TRBV7-2 and TRBJ2-3; 9 positions agree with TRBD1. The CDR3 sequence is 17 residues long. The ends lost 2 bases at V and 2 bases at J; junction bases unmatched: 8. Germline CDR1 is SGHTA and CDR2 is FQGNSA. CDR3 protein: CASSLRAGTGSTDTQYF. The DNA for the CDR3 is TGTGCCAGCAGCTTACGCGCCGGGACAGGGTCCACAGATACGCAGTATTTT. The full variable domain, completed using reference TRBV7-2 and TRBJ2-3, is GAGVSQSPSNKVTEKGKDVELRCDPISGHTALYWYRQSLGQGLEFLIYFQGNSAPDKSGLPSDRFSAERTGGSVSTLTIQRTQQEDSAVYLCASSLRAGTGSTDTQYFGPGTRLTVL.

This clonotype was detected a few times. Here the CDR3 omits its conserved ending phenylalanine or tryptophan, so a read error is the likely source. V and J are TRBV6-2 or TRBV6-3 and TRBJ2-7; 7 bases are shared with TRBD1. The CDR3 is 14 residues long. Trimming removed 7 bases from V and 1 base from J; junction bases left unmatched: 7. Germline lookup yields CDR1 MNHEY and CDR2 SVGEGT. The CDR3 DNA reads TGTGCCAGCACATACAGGGGCCCATCCTACGAGCAGTACTCC. Amino acids: CASTYRGPSYEQYS.

This clonotype has just a few counts. The rearrangement joins TRBV12-3 or TRBV12-4 to TRBJ2-3; TRBD2 aligns across 13 bases. Losses at the gene ends were 4 bases for V and 4 bases for J; bases not matched to a gene: 8. This CDR3 is 17 amino acids long. CDR3 sequence reads: CASSSNYGTSGADTQYF. The CDR3 DNA follows: TGTGCCAGCAGTTCGAACTACGGGACTAGCGGGGCAGATACGCAGTATTTT.

This clonotype has more than one count but fewer than ten. The chain is built from TRBV24-1 and TRBJ2-3, with 12 bases identical to TRBD2. The J segment lost 4 bases and the V segment lost 2 bases, leaving 3 bases of the junction unmatched. This CDR3 has 16 amino acids. Germline V CDR1 and CDR2: KGHDR, SFDVKD. DNA of the CDR3: TGTGCCACCAGTGATTCTGGGACTAGCGGGTCAGATACGCAGTATTTT. Its translation: CATSDSGTSGSDTQYF.

The J gene is TRBJ1-3, the V gene TRBV7-6, with a possible D match to TRBD1 (5 bases). The CDR3 is made up of 15 amino acids. Trimming took off 5 bases at V and 0 bases at J, with 11 bases between the two ends. Germline lookup yields CDR1 SGHVS and CDR2 FNYEAQ. The CDR3 here is CASSAQGRSGNTIYF. The CDR3 region has the DNA TGTGCCAGCAGCGCCCAGGGTCGCTCTGGAAACACCATATATTTT.

V is TRBV5-5 and J is TRBJ1-5; D ambiguous. The CDR3 has 12 amino acids. Trimming took off 3 bases at V and 9 bases at J, with 10 bases between the two ends. Germline V gives CDR1 SGHKS, CDR2 YYEKEE (reference sequence). CDR3 coding DNA: TGTGCCAGCAGCTCCCCGGGAGGGCCCCAGCATTTT. Protein: CASSSPGGPQHF.

This clonotype was counted only a few times. The chain employs TRBV5-6 and TRBJ2-3, with 15 positions matching TRBD2. The CDR3 runs 17 residues. V shed 4 bases and J 4 bases; nucleotides not matched to a gene: 7. Germline V gives CDR1 SGHDT, CDR2 YYEEEE. The CDR3 nucleotides are TGTGCCAGCAGCCGGACTAGCGGGGGGGCCGGGGCAGATACGCAGTATTTT. Translating it yields CASSRTSGGAGADTQYF. The full variable domain, with the rest looked up from reference TRBV5-6 and TRBJ2-3, is DAGVTQSPTHLIKTRGQQVTLRCSPKSGHDTVSWYQQALGQGPQFIFQYYEEEERQRGNFPDRFSGHQFPNYSSELNVNALLLGDSALYLCASSRTSGGAGADTQYFGPGTRLTVL.

The chain combines TRBV4-1 with TRBJ2-2; possibly TRBD1 or TRBD2 for D (5 bases each). Trimming shortened V by 2 bases and J by 4 bases, and 14 bases separated the two germline ends. The germline V gene encodes CDR1 MGHRA and CDR2 YSYEKL. This CDR3 comprises 16 residues. The CDR3 sequence: CASSQSWQGVTGELFF. Written as DNA, the CDR3 is TGCGCCAGCAGCCAAAGTTGGCAGGGAGTCACCGGGGAGCTGTTTTTT.

The chain couples TRBV5-6 to TRBJ1-1; D not certain. This CDR3 region has 12 residues. The germline V and J ends were trimmed by 0 bases and 8 bases, with 8 bases remaining between them. Germline V gene data show CDR1 as SGHDT and CDR2 as YYEEEE. In DNA, the CDR3 is TGTGCCAGCAGCTTGGAGATCGGGGAAGCTTTCTTT. Translating it yields CASSLEIGEAFF.

V gene TRBV29-1 combines with J gene TRBJ2-3; 8 bases agree with TRBD1. Trimming removed 6 bases from V and 0 bases from J; junction bases left unmatched: 2. The CDR3 sequence is 13 residues long. Germline assignment: CDR1 SQVTM and CDR2 ANQGSEA. The CDR3 DNA is TGCAGCGTCCGACAGGGGAGCACAGATACGCAGTATTTT. As protein: CSVRQGSTDTQYF.

The V and J genes are TRBV24-1 and TRBJ2-3, with 7 bases aligning to TRBD1. Trimming cost V 1 base and J 8 bases; bases outside gene matches: 11. In germline, CDR1 is KGHDR, CDR2 SFDVKD. This CDR3 is 16 amino acids long. CDR3 coding DNA: TGTGCCACCAGTGATTTCGGGACAGAAGCAACCCTTACGCAGTATTTT. Protein: CATSDFGTEATLTQYF.

The rearrangement joins TRBV7-8 to TRBJ1-5; no clear D. The CDR3 runs 15 residues. Germline CDR1 SGHVS, CDR2 FQNEAQ. The V end was cut by 5 bases, the J end by 0 bases, with 11 bases between. The CDR3: CASSRGRSSNQPQHF. In DNA, the CDR3 is TGTGCCAGCAGCCGAGGGAGGTCTAGCAATCAGCCCCAGCATTTT.

The rearrangement uses TRBV9 and TRBJ1-2, with D unclear. Per the germline V gene, CDR1 is SGDLS and CDR2 is YYNGEE. Trimming cost V 3 bases and J 8 bases, with 17 bases left between them. The CDR3 is 14 residues long. Here the CDR3 DNA reads TGTGCCAGCAGCGGGACCTCCATATTCTTGGGCTACACCTTC. This gives the protein CASSGTSIFLGYTF.

This clonotype has ten or more counts. V gene TRBV4-3 combines with J gene TRBJ2-6; tentative D call: TRBD1 (6 bases). Trimming pared 0 bases from V and 0 bases from J, leaving 6 bases between. This CDR3 spans 16 amino acids. Germline CDR1 is LGHNA and CDR2 is YSLEER. CDR3 DNA sequence: TGCGCCAGCAGCCAAGAGACAGGCTCTGGGGCCAACGTCCTGACTTTC. It specifies CASSQETGSGANVLTF.

The chain couples TRBV9 to TRBJ2-3; either TRBD1 or TRBD2 may supply D (5 bases each). There are 17 residues in the CDR3. Germline V CDR1 and CDR2: SGDLS, YYNGEE. Between the trimmed V and J ends, which lost 4 bases and 0 bases, there was a span of 18 bases. CDR3 region: CASSPTGTQTSTDTQYF. DNA of the CDR3: TGTGCCAGCAGCCCTACCGGGACGCAAACTAGCACAGATACGCAGTATTTT.

This clonotype was detected only once. Sequence at one end of the junction differs from germline and may be a read error. The V and J genes are TRBV5-1 and TRBJ1-4; D is perhaps TRBD1 (6 bases). The germline V gene has CDR1 SGHRS and CDR2 YFSETQ. The CDR3 has 14 residues. CDR3 nucleotide sequence: TGCGCCAGCGGCTTTGGGGGCGACGCGGAAAAACTGTTTTTT. Its translation: CASGFGGDAEKLFF.

The genes are TRBV9 and TRBJ1-5, with D tentatively TRBD1 (5 bases). CDR1 is SGDLS and CDR2 is YYNGEE in the germline V gene. The V end lost 3 bases, the J end lost 4 bases, and 14 bases lay between the germline ends. The CDR3 is 15 residues long. In nucleotides, the CDR3 is TGTGCCAGCAGCGGGGGACCCAACCCGAATCAGCCCCAGCATTTT. This encodes CASSGGPNPNQPQHF.